Below are 25 T cell receptor beta chains sequenced from a single sample in a study of T cells after yellow fever vaccination. TCRdb reprocessed the 5' RACE reads with MiXCR, giving one entry per CDR3 protein. The sample includes about 630,000 distinct CDR3 sequences, 9% to 15% seen only once; the top ten take around 14%. Sequencing used PBMCs, obtained on the day of the yellow fever booster vaccination. These receptor sequences come from a man aged 30-40 years who received the YFV17D yellow fever vaccine.

This rearrangement joins TRBV11-2 to TRBJ1-3, with a weak D call TRBD1 (6 bases). The CDR3 runs 17 residues. Germline values: CDR1 SGHAT, CDR2 FQNNGV. Trimming removed 4 bases from V and 3 bases from J, with 19 bases in between. The CDR3 DNA reads as TGTGCCAGCAGCTCCTCATTGGCGGGGGCTGGTGGAAACACCATATATTTT. Residues: CASSSSLAGAGGNTIYF.

CDR3 amino acids: CASSLVEGRNEQFF. The CDR3 nucleotides are TGTGCCAGCAGCTTAGTGGAGGGACGGAATGAGCAGTTCTTC. This chain uses TRBV7-4 with TRBJ2-1; perhaps TRBD2 as D (6 bases). V was pared by 1 base and J by 7 bases, with 11 bases between. Germline-derived CDR1 and CDR2 are SGHVT and SQSDAQ. This CDR3 spans 14 amino acids.

The chain is built from TRBV5-1 and TRBJ1-5; D may be TRBD1 (5 bases). Trimming cost V 2 bases and J 7 bases, with 16 bases left between them. Per the germline V gene, CDR1 is SGHRS and CDR2 is YFSETQ. CDR3 size: 15 residues. Here the CDR3 reads CASSLSGHGEQPQHF. The CDR3 DNA reads as TGCGCCAGCAGCTTATCCGGACATGGGGAACAGCCCCAGCATTTT.

V and J are TRBV25-1 and TRBJ2-2; 7 bases line up with TRBD2. Germline V gives CDR1 MGHDK, CDR2 SYGVNS. The CDR3 runs 15 residues. V dropped 1 base and J dropped 5; count of bases not matched to a gene: 4. The CDR3 DNA reads as TGTGCCAGCAGTGAATCGTGGACTAGGACCGGGGAGCTGTTTTTT. Protein product: CASSESWTRTGELFF.

The rearrangement links TRBV20-1 to TRBJ2-1; 7 positions match TRBD2. The CDR3 is made up of 13 amino acids. From germline, CDR1 is DFQATT and CDR2 SNEGSKA (reference sequence). J was trimmed by 6 bases and V by 5 bases; bases with no gene match: 7. CDR3 sequence reads: CSAGGTSVNEQFF. The CDR3 DNA sequence: TGCAGTGCTGGGGGAACTAGCGTCAATGAGCAGTTCTTC.

The genes are TRBV20-1 and TRBJ2-1; 11 bases are a match to TRBD2. Germline V gives CDR1 DFQATT, CDR2 SNEGSKA (reference sequence). The CDR3 loop spans 16 amino acids. V shed 2 bases, J shed 8 bases, and the junction held 11 bases outside the gene matches. CDR3 amino acids: CSARSRLAGGEDEQFF. The CDR3 bases are TGCAGTGCTAGATCCCGGCTAGCGGGAGGTGAAGATGAGCAGTTCTTC.

The V and J genes are TRBV2 and TRBJ2-1; 8 nucleotides line up with TRBD2. Looked up from germline, CDR1 is SNHLY and CDR2 is FYNNEI. This CDR3 region has 17 residues. V shed 6 bases and J 0 bases; nucleotides not matched to a gene: 10. CDR3 sequence (DNA): TGTGCCAGCAGCAATGCGGGAGGCCCTTTCTCCTACAATGAGCAGTTCTTC. Its protein is CASSNAGGPFSYNEQFF.

This clonotype was seen a handful of times. This rearrangement joins TRBV19 to TRBJ1-1; D not resolved. The V gene lost 4 bases and the J gene lost 10 bases, with 13 bases spanning the gap. The CDR3 runs to 12 residues. The germline CDR1 and CDR2 sequences are LNHDA and SQIVND (reference sequence). The CDR3 sequence: CASSRGGPRAFF. The CDR3 nucleotides are TGTGCCAGTAGTAGAGGTGGGCCGAGAGCTTTCTTT.

J is TRBJ2-5 and V is TRBV5-1; no firm D call. Deletions cut 0 bases from V and 5 bases from J, with 11 bases between. The germline gives CDR1 SGHRS, CDR2 YFSETQ. The length of the CDR3 is 14 residues. CDR3 sequence (DNA): TGCGCCAGCAGCTTGGAGGGCCTTCGGGAGACCCAGTACTTC. It codes for CASSLEGLRETQYF.

This clonotype has more than one count but fewer than ten. This rearrangement joins TRBV24-1 to TRBJ2-2, with D possibly being TRBD1 (5 bases). Germline loops: CDR1 KGHDR, CDR2 SFDVKD. The CDR3 is made up of 13 amino acids. The V end lost 3 bases, the J end lost 5 bases, and 6 bases lay between the germline ends. The CDR3 reads CATSDPGTGELFF. DNA for the CDR3: TGTGCCACCAGTGATCCAGGGACCGGGGAGCTGTTTTTT.

The V call is TRBV21-1, the J call TRBJ2-3; the DNA was not used to check the table's D call, TRBD2. TRBV21-1 is shown as a pseudogene. The CDR3 runs 16 residues. The CDR3 sequence: CASSKAQREGEDTQYF. Written as DNA, the CDR3 is TGTGCCAGCAGCAAAGCCCAGCGGGAGGGGGAAGATACGCAGTATTTT.

This clonotype was seen a few times. V and J are TRBV24-1 and TRBJ2-7; TRBD1 matches at 11 bases. Per the germline V gene, CDR1 is KGHDR and CDR2 is SFDVKD. This CDR3 has 13 amino acids. The V gene end was trimmed by 7 bases and the J gene end by 5 bases; junction bases not matched to a gene: 3. The CDR3 sequence: CATSRTGGNEQYF. The CDR3 region has the DNA TGTGCCACCAGCCGGACAGGGGGCAACGAGCAGTACTTC.

The CDR3 reads CASSSSWAQETQYF. As DNA, the CDR3 is TGTGCCAGCAGTTCATCTTGGGCCCAGGAGACCCAGTACTTC. The V gene is TRBV27, the J gene TRBJ2-5; D unresolved. The ends were cut back, 4 bases at V and 5 bases at J, with 14 bases in the middle. CDR1 is MNHEY, CDR2 SMNVEV, per germline (reference sequence). The CDR3 is made up of 14 amino acids.

The rearrangement uses TRBV5-1 and TRBJ2-7, with D tentatively TRBD1 (6 bases). This CDR3 contains 15 residues. CDR1 is SGHRS, CDR2 YFSETQ, per germline. The V gene lost 2 bases and the J gene lost 6 bases, with 18 bases spanning the gap. Here the CDR3 DNA reads TGCGCCAGCAGCTTAGGGGACACCTTGGTCGGCGAGCAGTACTTC. Residues: CASSLGDTLVGEQYF.

Only a few counts were recorded for this clonotype. The chain combines TRBV12-3 or TRBV12-4 with TRBJ2-1; no clear D. Trimming pared 5 bases from V and 5 bases from J, leaving 10 bases between. The CDR3 has 13 amino acids. The CDR3 nucleotides read TGTGCCAGCAGTCTCTGGTCGAACAATGAGCAGTTCTTC. It translates to CASSLWSNNEQFF.

This clonotype appeared a few times. The genes are TRBV2 and TRBJ1-2; TRBD1 aligns across 9 bases. This CDR3 region has 12 residues. Germline V lookup: CDR1 SNHLY, CDR2 FYNNEI. Trimming cost V 11 bases and J 12 bases; bases outside gene matches: 13. The CDR3 region has the DNA TGTGCCGTTGCCGGGACAGGGCCGTCTCACACCTTC. It encodes CAVAGTGPSHTF.

The chain joins TRBV28 to TRBJ2-1; tentative D call: TRBD2 (5 bases). The CDR3 runs to 14 residues. Germline CDR1 reads MDHEN; CDR2 reads SYDVKM. Trimming cost V 10 bases and J 6 bases, with 19 bases left between them. CDR3 amino acids: CATRWGEPINEQFF. CDR3 coding DNA: TGTGCCACCCGTTGGGGAGAACCGATCAATGAGCAGTTCTTC.

V is TRBV24-1 and J is TRBJ2-1, with 8 bases fitting TRBD2. V trimming: 9 bases; J trimming: 9 bases; junction bases outside the gene matches: 18. Germline V gives CDR1 KGHDR, CDR2 SFDVKD. The CDR3 extends over 16 amino acids. The CDR3 coding sequence is TGTGCCACCCACCTCCCGGGACTAGTAGTTGTTGGTGAGCAGTTCTTC. Protein sequence: CATHLPGLVVVGEQFF.

This clonotype came up once. The rearrangement joins TRBV7-2 to TRBJ2-1; TRBD2 matches at 7 bases. Trimming cost V 4 bases and J 2 bases; bases outside gene matches: 5. Per germline, CDR1 SGHTA and CDR2 FQGNSA. The CDR3 is 15 residues long. In nucleotides, the CDR3 is TGTGCCAGCAGCTCGACTAGCACCGCCTACAATGAGCAGTTCTTC. Its protein is CASSSTSTAYNEQFF.

This chain uses TRBV28 with TRBJ1-1, with D perhaps TRBD1 (6 bases). The CDR3 runs to 15 residues. Germline V CDR1 and CDR2: MDHEN, SYDVKM. Trimming pared 7 bases from V and 5 bases from J, leaving 20 bases between. The chain's CDR3 is CASTPRRGVGTEAFF. In nucleotides, the CDR3 is TGTGCCAGCACCCCTAGGAGGGGGGTGGGGACTGAAGCTTTCTTT.

This clonotype has a handful of counts. J is TRBJ2-5 and V is TRBV20-1; the D gene is possibly TRBD2 (6 bases). This CDR3 is 12 amino acids long. The germline V gene encodes CDR1 DFQATT and CDR2 SNEGSKA (reference sequence). The ends were cut back, 6 bases at V and 4 bases at J, with 12 bases in the middle. Here the CDR3 reads CSAQAGGETQYF. In DNA, the CDR3 is TGCAGTGCCCAAGCCGGGGGAGAGACCCAGTACTTC.

The CDR3 here is CASNPGGYRETQYF. The CDR3 DNA follows: TGTGCCAGCAACCCTGGTGGGTACAGGGAGACCCAGTACTTC. The V and J genes are TRBV7-2 and TRBJ2-5; TRBD1 might be the D (5 bases). This CDR3 contains 14 residues. The germline CDR1 and CDR2 sequences are SGHTA and FQGNSA. Trimming cost V 7 bases and J 5 bases, with 17 bases left between them.

The rearrangement uses TRBV29-1 and TRBJ1-1; D is ambiguous. V was cut by 5 bases and J by 3 bases, with 7 bases left in between. CDR3 size: 11 residues. CDR1 and CDR2 from the germline V gene are SQVTM and ANQGSEA. CDR3 sequence: CSVITYTEAFF. The DNA for the CDR3 is TGCAGCGTTATTACCTACACTGAAGCTTTCTTT.

The V call is TRBV5-1, the J call TRBJ2-7; 11 nucleotides line up with TRBD1. CDR1 is SGHRS and CDR2 is YFSETQ in the germline V gene. V shed 4 bases, J shed 1 base, and the junction held 4 bases outside the gene matches. The CDR3 runs to 15 residues. The CDR3 region is CASSQGTGGSYEQYF. The CDR3, as DNA: TGCGCCAGCAGCCAAGGGACAGGGGGTTCCTACGAGCAGTACTTC.

The chain links TRBV5-6 to TRBJ1-1; 8 nucleotides match TRBD1. There are 14 residues in the CDR3. The germline V gene has CDR1 SGHDT and CDR2 YYEEEE. V shed 4 bases, J shed 6 bases, and the junction held 8 bases outside the gene matches. The CDR3 nucleotides are TGTGCCAGCAGCCGAAGACAGGGGCGGTCTGAAGCTTTCTTT. Encoded protein: CASSRRQGRSEAFF.